This T cell receptor beta chain appears in the sequencing data of a study of beta chain features in type 1 diabetes. The overall study: Sorted cell examination encompassed 100,000,000 or so cells across all samples.

The authors reverse transcribed all of the isolated RNA, so sequencing captured expressed TCRB transcripts. The repertoire was sequenced with immunoSEQ multiplex PCR; TCRdb's copy has only in-frame clones and lacks some. This sample yields 630,000 or so clones, of which around 15% are seen a single time; 0.035% to 0.045% belongs to the top ten. Isolation of CD4+ naive, central memory, regulatory and stem cell-like memory cells was achieved by sorting via CD45RO/CCR7/CD25/CD127/CD95/CD27. Germline-derived CDR1 and CDR2 are SQVTM and ANQGSEA. V was trimmed by 6 bases and J by 8 bases, leaving 10 bases between them. The CDR3 is 10 residues long. Whole-study findings and limits: Patients with Type 1 diabetes showed moderately but significantly shorter TCRB CDR3s in all four CD4+ subsets. Equally in patients and controls, PCR might preferentially amplify shorter templates.

Of note for this clone: The antigen is undetermined.

The chain couples TRBV29-1 to TRBJ1-2; the D is unclear. The specimen was naive CD4+ T cells from blood. This clonotype originated in a man between 18 and 29 years old with type 1 diabetes. The CDR3 bases are TGCAGCGTCGGGGATCCGGGCTACACCTTC. Encoded protein: CSVGDPGYTF. The variable domain in full, with the rest retrieved from reference TRBV29-1 and TRBJ1-2, is SAVISQKPSRDICQRGTSLTIQCQVDSQVTMMFWYRQQPGQSLTLIATANQGSEATYESGFVIDKFPISRPNLTFSTLTVSNMSPEDSSIYLCSVGDPGYTFGSGTRLTVV.